The text below deals with one T cell receptor beta chain. It has no known antigen specificity. The data belong to a study of CXCR3-negative and CXCR3-positive naive CD8 T cells (dated by TCRdb to about 2019). Describing the broader study: In total, 110 million to 150 million TRB reads were obtained, corresponding to roughly 1.5 +/- 0.3 million reads per library. TRBV-TRBJ cluster analysis included naive subsets from about 5 donors and memory cells from 3 donors. The diversity and physicochemical repertoire analyses included ten to eleven donors pooled from two independent experiments. What the research found in general, with its limitations: Within the same donor, TRBV-TRBJ usage looked similar between naive CXCR3-negative and CXCR3-positive cells, but memory cells had distinct patterns. Freshly isolated PBMCs were used for most assays because CXCR3 expression partially decreased after cryopreservation. Comparably high repertoire diversity was found in both naive subsets, whereas much lower repertoire diversity was found in memory CD8+ T cells. Compared with CXCR3-negative naive cells, CXCR3-positive naive cells had TRB CDR3s with higher hydrophobicity (lower Kidera factor 4), lower energy, and higher strength and volume indices. Because surface CD5, which has been linked to self-reactivity in mice, was comparable between naive subsets, TCR interaction strength was also inferred from TRB CDR3 physicochemical properties.

CDR3 length: 12 amino acids, cysteine to phenylalanine. Only the protein sequence is given. The germline V gene specifies MDHEN as CDR1 and SYDVKM as CDR2. Sequencer: NextSeq 550. The Human TCR Profiling Kit (MiLaboratory) was used to prepare UMI-labeled 5' RACE TRB cDNA libraries. The full amount of extracted RNA was used for cDNA synthesis, and the full amount of resulting cDNA was used for PCR amplification. Libraries were prepared in parallel with an identical number of PCR cycles. For the original study's pipeline: With a minimum of two reads required per UMI, MIGEC and MiXCR pulled out about 50,000 +/- 10,000 unique UMI-labeled TRB cDNA molecules from each library. Each library averaged around 40,000 +/- 10,000 functional in-frame TRB CDR3 nucleotide clonotypes without stop codons. After downsampling to 5000 UMI-labeled TRB molecules per sample, diversity metrics such as normalized Shannon-Wiener and Chao1 were calculated in VDJtools. Clonotype-size-weighted physicochemical properties of the central five CDR3 residues (interaction energy, strength, volume and Kidera factor 4) were computed in VDJtools. After TCRdb reprocessed the reads, each CDR3 protein sequence was kept as one row, without DNA. The V and J calls were determined by TCRdb, not by the authors. For this sample, the table gives approximately 88,000 distinct CDR3 sequences. The ten biggest clones cover roughly 0.48% of the sample.

Each CD8+ T cell subset was flow-sorted in triplicate, with fewer than 350,000 cells per subset placed directly into RLT lysis buffer. To exclude memory contaminants, naive CD8+ T cells were stringently defined as CD45RO-CCR7+CD27+CD95-. Peripheral blood mononuclear cells were isolated from buffy coats using standard density gradient centrifugation. Naive CXCR3-negative and CXCR3-positive CD8+ T cells were flow-sorted on a FACSAria III. An RNeasy Mini Kit was used to extract total RNA from the sorted cells. The chain is made from TRBV28 and TRBJ2-7; the D call of TRBD1 rests on TCRdb alone, since no DNA is present to check it. Sequences were obtained from naive CXCR3+ CD8+ T cells from blood. The cell subset or site label for this specimen denotes: CD45RO-CCR7+CD27+CD95- naive CD8+ T cells expressing CXCR3 (TNR3+). The origin of this receptor is a human donor in good health. Some clones in this sample may be carry-over from other donors' samples. The CDR3 protein is CASSGTAYEQYF.